This passage covers 8 T cell receptor beta chains from one sample sequenced in a study of cytomegalovirus exposure and HLA in healthy donors (dated by TCRdb to 2016 to 2017). To prepare the library, the immunoSEQ multiplex PCR assay was applied. For the multiplex PCR, a mixture combining 60 forward primers for TCR Vbeta segments and 13 reverse primers for TCR Jbeta segments was used. TCRdb's version of the immuneACCESS table is confined to in-frame rearrangements and falls short of the full clone set. An unresolved V gene accounts for under half of the shortfall where checked; the remainder is of unknown origin. The data table for this sample lists some 33,000 clones. The biggest ten clones account for around 4.9% of the sample. Source material: PBMCs. The receptors derive from a female donor in good health and CMV-seronegative.

The V call is TRBV10-3, the J call TRBJ2-5; 10 bases map to TRBD2. The CDR3 covers 13 residues. With 10 bases clipped from V and 5 bases from J, the junction kept 7 bases outside the gene matches. The germline V gene has CDR1 ENHRY and CDR2 SYGVKD. The CDR3: CATQRGGGETQYF. The CDR3 coding sequence is TGTGCCACCCAGCGGGGGGGCGGGGAGACCCAGTACTTC.

The chain recombines TRBV6-5 with TRBJ2-5, with 8 bases identical to TRBD1. Germline values: CDR1 MNHEY, CDR2 SVGAGI. After removal of 6 bases from V and 1 base from J, the junction contained 7 bases not matched to a gene. The CDR3 runs 15 residues. The CDR3 region has the DNA TGTGCCAGCAGACCAACAGGGGGGATCCAAGAGACCCAGTACTTC. Its protein product is CASRPTGGIQETQYF.

The chain couples TRBV6-5 to TRBJ2-1; D possibly corresponds to TRBD2 (5 bases). The length of the CDR3 is 13 residues. CDR1 and CDR2 from the germline V gene are MNHEY and SVGAGI. The germline V and J ends were trimmed by 6 bases and 9 bases, with 15 bases remaining between them. The CDR3 protein is CASSYPGFGEQFF. The CDR3 region has the DNA TGTGCCAGCAGCTATCCGGGGTTTGGTGAGCAGTTCTTC.

This chain connects TRBV6-5 to TRBJ1-1; D uncertain. CDR1 and CDR2 from the germline V gene are MNHEY and SVGAGI. The CDR3 is 13 amino acids. Trimming shortened V by 6 bases and J by 1 base, and 9 bases separated the two germline ends. CDR3 bases: TGTGCCAGCAGCCATACACAGAACACTGAAGCTTTCTTT. The encoded protein is CASSHTQNTEAFF.

The chain uses TRBV25-1 and TRBJ1-2, with D unresolved. The V and J ends lost 1 base and 5 bases respectively, with 11 bases between them. This CDR3 has 14 amino acids. From germline, CDR1 is MGHDK and CDR2 SYGVNS. The CDR3 nucleotides read TGTGCCAGCAGTGAATCTACCCGTCTATATGGCTACACCTTC. Protein sequence: CASSESTRLYGYTF.

CDR3 nucleotide sequence: TGTGCCAGCAGTAGAAATAGCGGGGGGGCGACCGGGGAGCTGTTTTTT. This sequence encodes CASSRNSGGATGELFF. The chain links TRBV2 to TRBJ2-2; TRBD2 aligns across 11 bases. V shed 5 bases, J shed 5 bases, and the junction held 7 bases outside the gene matches. Germline V CDR1 and CDR2: SNHLY, FYNNEI. The CDR3 extends over 16 amino acids.

The chain joins TRBV11-2 to TRBJ2-7; 16 nucleotides align to TRBD2. Losses at the gene ends were 5 bases for V and 4 bases for J; bases not matched to a gene: 8. The CDR3 has 17 residues. Germline V CDR1 and CDR2: SGHAT, FQNNGV. The CDR3 protein is CASSPRGTSGGAYEQYF. For the CDR3, the DNA is TGTGCCAGCAGCCCCCGGGGGACTAGCGGGGGGGCGTACGAGCAGTACTTC.

The chain is built from TRBV6-1 and TRBJ2-3, with a tentative D call TRBD1 (5 bases). The V gene's germline CDR1 is MNHNS and CDR2 SASEGT. V lost 3 bases and J 4 bases, leaving 14 bases between the germline ends. There are 15 residues in the CDR3. As DNA, the CDR3 is TGTGCCAGCAGTGAGGGGCAGGGTGGGGCAGATACGCAGTATTTT. This sequence encodes CASSEGQGGADTQYF.